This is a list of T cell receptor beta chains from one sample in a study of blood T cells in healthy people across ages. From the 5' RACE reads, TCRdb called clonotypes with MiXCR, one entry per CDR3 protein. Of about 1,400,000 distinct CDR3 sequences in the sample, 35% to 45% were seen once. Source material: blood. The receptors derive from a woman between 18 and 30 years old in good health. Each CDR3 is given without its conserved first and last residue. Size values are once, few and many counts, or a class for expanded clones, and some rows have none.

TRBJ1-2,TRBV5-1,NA,ASSLQGGEIGGYT
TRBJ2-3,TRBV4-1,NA,ASSSRQGITDTQY
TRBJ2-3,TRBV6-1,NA,ATQNLAADTQY
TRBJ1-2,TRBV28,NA,ASSSNYNYGYT
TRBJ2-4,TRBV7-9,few,ASSPLRLVEQY
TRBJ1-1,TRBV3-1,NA,ASSQDGQGGTEAF
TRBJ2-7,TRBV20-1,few,SVPGLASYEQY
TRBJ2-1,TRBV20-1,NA,SAGPPSYNEQF
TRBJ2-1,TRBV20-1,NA,SARPLGGGYNEQF
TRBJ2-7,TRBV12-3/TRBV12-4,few,ASSGVGGHSYEQY
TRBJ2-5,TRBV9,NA,ASSVEVGLETQY
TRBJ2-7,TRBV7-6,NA,ASSTGQGGAYEQY
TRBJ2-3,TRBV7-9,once,ASSLGLLSPDTQY
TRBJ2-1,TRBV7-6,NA,ASSLAVGQGYNEQF
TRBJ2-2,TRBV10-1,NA,ASSEVLAGELF
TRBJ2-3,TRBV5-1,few,ASSLGTAESSDTQY
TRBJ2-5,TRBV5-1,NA,ASGLAGGNNEQY
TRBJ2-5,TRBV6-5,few,ASSYEGLETQY
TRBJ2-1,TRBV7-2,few,ASSLMVAGGDEQF
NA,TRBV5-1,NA,ASSLVSPGLSPYEQY
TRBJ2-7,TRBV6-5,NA,ASSYSISGGSYEQY
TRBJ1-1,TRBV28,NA,ASSQTDTEAF
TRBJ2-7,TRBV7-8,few,ASSARTGTYEQY
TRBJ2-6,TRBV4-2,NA,ASSQDETAGANVLT